Following are 19 T cell receptor beta chains from one sample sequenced in a study of post-analysis software for immune sequencing data. The TCR beta cDNA libraries contained unique molecular identifiers. Each CDR3 protein gets one entry after TCRdb re-called the PCR reads with MiXCR. The sample gives 750,000 to 950,000 distinct CDR3 sequences, about 57% of which show up once; 4.6% is in the top ten. Study-level results: When patients were compared with controls, about 5 TRBV segments were more frequent, TRBV5-6, TRBV5-1 and TRBV20-1 among them.

The antigens of these receptors remain unknown. Sequenced sample: blood. Receptors were obtained from a girl between 5 and 17 years old with multiple sclerosis.

This clonotype was counted between two and nine times. The rearrangement links TRBV29-1 to TRBJ2-1; 11 bases agree with TRBD1. The V segment lost 5 bases and the J segment 9 bases; nucleotides outside the gene matches: 9. The CDR3 loop spans 14 amino acids. CDR1 and CDR2 (germline): SQVTM, ANQGSEA. DNA of the CDR3: TGCAGCGTTCTCCGGGACAGGGGGGTGCCTGAGCAGTTCTTC. The encoded protein is CSVLRDRGVPEQFF.

The sample holds a few counts of this clonotype. This chain joins TRBV4-2 and TRBJ2-5, with D possibly TRBD1 on 6 matching bases. V lost 0 bases and J lost 2, with 16 bases in between. Germline CDR1 is LGHNA and CDR2 is YNFKEQ. The CDR3 has 17 residues. CDR3 protein: CASSQDPGVAPQETQYF. CDR3 nucleotides: TGTGCCAGCAGCCAAGATCCAGGGGTAGCGCCTCAAGAGACCCAGTACTTC.

This clonotype was recorded only once. The V call is TRBV27, the J call TRBJ1-1; 7 bases are a match to TRBD1. CDR1 is MNHEY, CDR2 SMNVEV, per germline (reference sequence). Trimming removed 6 bases from V and 4 bases from J; junction bases left unmatched: 8. CDR3 length: 14 residues. This chain's CDR3 is CASRQTGTITEAFF. CDR3 nucleotide sequence: TGTGCCAGCAGACAGACAGGGACCATCACTGAAGCTTTCTTT.

The V gene is TRBV5-1, the J gene TRBJ2-5, with a possible D match to TRBD2 (7 bases). The CDR3 consists of 16 residues. Per the germline V gene, CDR1 is SGHRS and CDR2 is YFSETQ. With 0 bases removed from V and 5 bases from J, the gap between germline ends came to 17 bases. CDR3 residues: CASSLDLAGAGETQYF. The CDR3 DNA reads TGCGCCAGCAGCTTGGATCTGGCGGGGGCCGGGGAGACCCAGTACTTC.

The V and J genes are TRBV7-2 and TRBJ2-3, with 7 bases aligning to TRBD1. This CDR3 has 13 residues. Germline CDR1 SGHTA, CDR2 FQGNSA. The V and J ends lost 4 bases and 4 bases, in that order; junction bases with no gene match: 2. The CDR3 reads CASSWGTADTQYF. The CDR3 region has the DNA TGTGCCAGCAGCTGGGGGACAGCAGATACGCAGTATTTT.

The rearrangement uses TRBV3-1 and TRBJ1-5, with a possible D match to TRBD1 (5 bases). Germline V gene sequence: CDR1 LGHDT, CDR2 YNNKEL (reference sequence). V dropped 4 bases and J dropped 2 bases, with 18 bases sitting between them. The CDR3 contains 17 residues. The CDR3 spells CASSLRPVLGGNQPQHF. DNA for the CDR3: TGTGCCAGCAGCCTCAGACCCGTATTGGGGGGCAATCAGCCCCAGCATTTT.

This chain connects TRBV29-1 to TRBJ1-2; D uncertain. Trimming removed 2 bases at V and 6 bases at J, with 4 bases between. From germline, CDR1 is SQVTM and CDR2 ANQGSEA. CDR3 length: 10 residues. The CDR3 reads CSVESDGYTF. CDR3 DNA sequence: TGCAGCGTTGAAAGCGATGGCTACACCTTC.

This chain uses TRBV20-1 with TRBJ2-7, with 13 bases that match TRBD2. V trimming: 3 bases; J trimming: 3 bases; junction bases outside the gene matches: 5. The CDR3 is 15 amino acids. From germline, CDR1 is DFQATT and CDR2 SNEGSKA (reference sequence). The CDR3 coding sequence is TGCAGTGCTAGTCCACTAGCGGGAGGGTTCTACGAGCAGTACTTC. This codes for CSASPLAGGFYEQYF.

The rearrangement joins TRBV5-1 to TRBJ2-3; D ambiguous. The CDR3 is made up of 13 amino acids. V was cut by 3 bases and J by 2 bases, with 7 bases left in between. In germline, CDR1 is SGHRS, CDR2 YFSETQ. CDR3 residues: CASSSPHTDTQYF. The CDR3 nucleotides are TGCGCCAGCAGCTCGCCCCACACAGATACGCAGTATTTT.

The chain uses TRBV12-3 or TRBV12-4 and TRBJ1-6; 8 positions agree with TRBD1. The V segment lost 5 bases and the J segment 8 bases; nucleotides outside the gene matches: 11. The CDR3 extends over 16 amino acids. CDR3 coding DNA: TGTGCCAGCAGTCGGACAGGGCATCTGAGGGATTCACCCCTCCACTTT. Translation: CASSRTGHLRDSPLHF.

This clonotype has only a few counts. The gene calls are TRBV29-1 and TRBJ2-3; D assignment may be TRBD1 or TRBD2 (5 bases each). CDR1 is SQVTM and CDR2 is ANQGSEA in the germline V gene. The CDR3 consists of 15 residues. V lost 6 bases and J lost 1, with 17 bases in between. The CDR3 loop reads CSVPRGAARTDTQYF. The CDR3 region has the DNA TGCAGCGTCCCCCGGGGCGCGGCCCGCACAGATACGCAGTATTTT.

This clonotype was observed a few times. The chain links TRBV15 to TRBJ2-3; D perhaps matches TRBD2 (6 bases). The CDR3 spans 15 residues. Germline CDR1 LNHNV, CDR2 YYDKDF (reference sequence). The V and J ends lost 6 bases and 3 bases respectively, with 16 bases between them. The CDR3 DNA is TGTGCCACCAGGGGATCCGGGAGATTAACAGATACGCAGTATTTT. It yields the protein CATRGSGRLTDTQYF.

CDR3 residues: CASSLGAGSISGANVLTF. DNA for the CDR3: TGCGCCAGCAGCTTGGGCGCAGGTTCAATCTCTGGGGCCAACGTCCTGACTTTC. The V call is TRBV5-1, the J call TRBJ2-6; no reliable D call. V lost 0 bases and J 0 bases, leaving 13 bases between the germline ends. There are 18 residues in the CDR3. The germline gives CDR1 SGHRS, CDR2 YFSETQ. The full variable domain, in which reference TRBV5-1 and TRBJ2-6 provide the parts outside the CDR3, is KAGVTQTPRYLIKTRGQQVTLSCSPISGHRSVSWYQQTPGQGLQFLFEYFSETQRNKGNFPGRFSGRQFSNSRSEMNVSTLELGDSALYLCASSLGAGSISGANVLTFGAGSRLTVL.

The chain couples TRBV12-3 or TRBV12-4 to TRBJ2-5, with 8 bases lining up with TRBD2. Losses at the gene ends were 4 bases for V and 11 bases for J; bases not matched to a gene: 15. This CDR3 is 15 amino acids long. CDR3 residues: CASSSGGGRYNEQYF. The CDR3 nucleotides read TGTGCCAGCAGTTCGGGCGGGGGGCGTTACAATGAGCAGTACTTC.

The chain carries TRBV4-1 and TRBJ2-1; 8 positions agree with TRBD1. The ends lost 0 bases at V and 9 bases at J; junction bases unmatched: 10. The CDR3 contains 16 residues. From germline, CDR1 is MGHRA and CDR2 YSYEKL. This CDR3 reads CASSQDEAGGFPEQFF. The CDR3 coding sequence is TGCGCCAGCAGCCAAGATGAGGCAGGGGGCTTTCCTGAGCAGTTCTTC.

V gene TRBV6-5 combines with J gene TRBJ2-1; D is possibly TRBD1 (6 bases). Trimming took off 7 bases at V and 11 bases at J, with 24 bases between the two ends. Germline lookup yields CDR1 MNHEY and CDR2 SVGAGI. CDR3 size: 15 residues. In DNA form, the CDR3 reads TGTGCCAGCATTACTAGGGGGACCTACAACCGAAAGCAGTTCTTC. It translates to CASITRGTYNRKQFF.

V and J are TRBV5-1 and TRBJ2-2; D possibly matches TRBD1 or TRBD2 (6 bases each). V was trimmed by 4 bases and J by 1 base, leaving 11 bases between them. Looked up from germline, CDR1 is SGHRS and CDR2 is YFSETQ. The CDR3 has 15 residues. The CDR3 DNA sequence: TGCGCCAGCAGCGGGGGGCCAGGGAACACCGGGGAGCTGTTTTTT. This translates into CASSGGPGNTGELFF.

In its sample, this clonotype was seen a few times. The chain joins TRBV12-3 or TRBV12-4 to TRBJ1-5; D ambiguous. The CDR3 extends over 12 amino acids. Trimming cost V 3 bases and J 7 bases, with 7 bases left between them. The CDR3 loop reads CASSFPVQPQHF. The CDR3 DNA follows: TGTGCCAGCAGTTTTCCCGTGCAGCCCCAGCATTTT.

Points on this clonotype: This may come from a read error, since a much larger clone is one base off. The chain recombines TRBV27 with TRBJ2-7; 9 nucleotides align to TRBD1. The junction had 10 bases not matched to a gene; V was cut back by 5 bases and J by 8 bases. The CDR3 sequence is 14 residues long. The germline gives CDR1 MNHEY, CDR2 SMNVEV (reference sequence). The CDR3 here is CASSPTGGSGKQYF. The CDR3 coding sequence is TGTGCCAGCAGTCCGACAGGGGGATCCGGCAAGCAGTACTTC.